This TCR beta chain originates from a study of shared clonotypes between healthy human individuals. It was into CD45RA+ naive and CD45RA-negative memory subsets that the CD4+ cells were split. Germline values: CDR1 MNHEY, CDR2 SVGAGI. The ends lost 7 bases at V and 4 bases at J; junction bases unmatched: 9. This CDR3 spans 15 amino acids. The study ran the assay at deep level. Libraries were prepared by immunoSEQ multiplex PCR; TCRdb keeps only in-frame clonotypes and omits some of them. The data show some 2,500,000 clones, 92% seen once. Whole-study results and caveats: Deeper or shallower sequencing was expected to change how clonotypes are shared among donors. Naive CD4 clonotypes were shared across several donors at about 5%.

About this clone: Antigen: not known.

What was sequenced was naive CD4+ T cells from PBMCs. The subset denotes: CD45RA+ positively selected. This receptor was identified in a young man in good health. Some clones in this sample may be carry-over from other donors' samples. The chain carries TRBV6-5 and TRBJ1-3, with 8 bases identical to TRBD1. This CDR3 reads CASTSGTGAGNTIYF. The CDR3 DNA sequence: TGTGCCAGCACCTCCGGGACAGGAGCAGGAAACACCATATATTTT.